Below, one T cell receptor beta chain is given with its context. Its binding antigen is unknown. No clone much larger than this one lies a single base away; base qualities are absent. The cohort was made up of approximately 670 healthy bone marrow donors. All cohort members were sampled while nominally healthy, although unrecorded immune exposures were likely present. The donor was CMV seropositive and belonged to the group of 250 to 300 seropositive cohort members. Every donor gave a peripheral blood sample, and the peripheral blood mononuclear cells from that sample were used for TCR beta sequencing. The Qiagen DNeasy Blood Extraction Kit was used to extract genomic DNA from the blood cell samples. The data originate from a study of cytomegalovirus exposure and HLA in healthy donors (dated by TCRdb to the late 2010s). Study-wide context: An earlier analysis of approximately 590 of the donors reported 276 Gb of sequence data and some 120 million unique TCR beta sequences from some 180 million T cells. Approximately 310 gigabases of sequencing data and approximately 85 million unique TCR sequences were included in an early release covering over 600 HLA-typed donors. Of the approximately 400 genotyped donors, approximately 83% fell in the genetic ancestry cluster associated with self-reported Caucasian donors. The aim of the study was to test whether cataloging public T cell receptors could identify signatures of past pathogen exposure. Using immunosequencing, the study profiled T cell repertoires from 640 or so subjects and related those repertoires to cytomegalovirus serostatus. Besides the first cohort of roughly 660 subjects, a separate validation cohort made up of 90 to 150 different subjects was used. To predict cytomegalovirus infection status, the study brought together high-throughput TCR immunosequencing, statistical association of individual TCRs with disease status, and machine learning. A later analysis re-analyzed previously published TCR beta repertoires from roughly 600 donors and added high-resolution HLA genotyping to study TCR occurrence patterns. In the later analysis, no new phenotypic data were used to find candidate immune exposures; instead, reliance was placed on TCR beta sequences and their occurrence across donors. To decide whether each TCR beta V gene segment behaved as functional or pseudogenic, an earlier analysis of fewer than 750 of the donors relied on high-throughput TCR beta sequencing. Donor age, sex, ethnicity and CMV serostatus were compiled together with the repertoire data. A later genetic analysis took genome-wide SNP genotypes for about 55% of the roughly 700 donors and used that subset as a discovery cohort. Every repertoire in the discovery cohort had been generated on one and the same sequencing platform. HLA typing covered class I and class II loci at four-digit resolution. Typing coverage differed by locus: A, B, C, DRB1 and DQB1 were typed in roughly 629-630 donors, DQA1 in 500 to 550, DPA1 in 606, and DPB1 in roughly 450. Because of strong linkage in the cohort, four or five DR-DQ haplotypes were treated as single units for association and clustering. Among some 410 genotyped donors of the cohort, an average of approximately 240,000 unique TCR beta nucleotide sequences were sequenced per donor, roughly a sixth of them non-productive.

What the authors observed across the whole study: In an earlier analysis of around 500 of the donors, most TCR beta V segments appeared in productive rearrangements about 87% or about 30% of the time, broadly matching IMGT annotations. A later analysis associated about 16,000 TCR beta sequences with specific HLA alleles at a false discovery rate of 0.05. Because some donors lacked HLA typing at each locus, the association tests relied only on the typed subset. Roughly uniform sequencing depth across donors was assumed in presence/absence analyses, although this assumption may not hold. Most CMV-associated TCR beta chains appeared to be HLA-restricted in a later analysis, and the HLA associations seemed to be driven largely by CMV exposure. For the cohort, immune exposure information was limited to CMV serostatus. In a later analysis, HLA-associated TCR beta chains were found to be more clonally expanded and to have lower generation probabilities than equally common non-associated chains. In a later genetic analysis, a missense DCLRE1C variant was associated with V-gene and J-gene trimming of TCR beta chains, and the association was replicated in an independent cohort. Because counts were too low, approximately 15 rarely observed V segments, including chromosome 9 orphons, were excluded from the earlier analysis of 587 of the donors. The study gave a list of more than 150 TCR beta chains associated with cytomegalovirus. Most TCR sequences were seen in very few donors, while some public TCRs were found in many individuals. When HLA alleles, especially DR and DQ, strongly co-occurred, attributing TCR associations to individual alleles was difficult. A few of the identified cytomegalovirus-associated TCR beta chains were confirmed in vitro to be specific for cytomegalovirus antigens. Some IMGT-functional V segments, including TRBV6-2 and TRBV6-3, could not be distinguished by the 87-base-pair reads and were therefore excluded. In a later analysis, the rate of TCR association differed among HLA loci, with DRB1 alleles having the most associated TCRs and HLA-C alleles having the fewest. The classifier was reported to diagnose cytomegalovirus status with high specificity and sensitivity in both the original cohort and the validation cohort. In this cohort, only TCR beta chains were sequenced, and detectable features were limited by the absence of alpha or paired-chain data. A later analysis reported that several top co-occurrence clusters appeared linked to parvovirus B19, influenza, CMV and Epstein-Barr virus. A further reported finding was that TCR beta sequences accurately predicted the HLA-A and HLA-B alleles for most subjects in the first cohort. Correlated functional status among segregating V segments might reflect linkage disequilibrium, but an unknown experimental factor could not be ruled out. According to a later genetic analysis, donors in an Asian-associated ancestry cluster had fewer N-insertions in productive TCRs than the roughly 660-donor mean. It was suggested by the authors that the approach could potentially be generalized to other disease states and immunological phenotypes. The sequencing pipeline was judged likely to have produced a cluster of highly shared sequence variants as a technical artifact.

The junction shows trimming of 0 bases on V and 8 bases on J, and the gene matches do not reach 8 bases of it. CDR1 and CDR2 were assigned from the germline V gene as SGHDN and FVKESK. From cysteine to phenylalanine, the CDR3 is 17 amino acids long. Only the CDR3 DNA stays, 51 bases, in frame from base 1. The library was prepared using the immunoSEQ multiplex PCR assay. The multiplex PCR relied on a mix of 60 forward primers for TCR Vbeta segments and 13 reverse primers for TCR Jbeta segments. The CDR3 region of rearranged TCR beta genes was amplified from genomic DNA with a multiplex PCR assay. The Illumina HiSeq System was used to sequence the amplified TCR beta libraries as 87-base-pair reads. From the authors' description of their analysis: In a later analysis, 77 million or so unique TCR beta chains were counted across the 500 to 850 repertoires, and around 11 million of these chains were shared by at least two donors. Raw reads were error-corrected and collapsed into unique sequences with a nearest-neighbor algorithm that merged closely related sequences to remove PCR and sequencing errors. To assign V, D and J gene segments, CDR3 sequences were aligned to IMGT reference sequences. For a sequence to be retained, at least a six-nucleotide match to both a V gene segment and a J gene segment was required. A rearrangement was called productive if the CDR3 had no stop codons and remained in frame with V and J, and every other rearrangement was called non-productive. CDR3 was defined according to IMGT convention as the region running from the second conserved V-encoded cysteine to the conserved J-encoded phenylalanine. Sequences without an unambiguous match to a single V gene segment were excluded from the earlier analysis of approximately 600 of the donors. An earlier analysis of 587 of the donors called V segments functional above 56.7% productive rearrangements and segregating when the between-donor standard deviation exceeded 5%. A statistical classification framework was built for diagnosing cytomegalovirus status from the catalog of TCR beta chain sequences. In a later analysis, V and J genes were assigned by comparing TCR nucleotide sequences against IMGT/GENE-DB human TR gene sequences. Using the TCRdist pipeline, a later analysis assigned CDR3 sequences along with most-parsimonious VDJ recombination scenarios. A later analysis defined each TCR beta chain by its CDR3 amino acid sequence plus V-gene family, and excluded reads lacking a unique V-gene family. To address suspected cross-contamination and a sequencing artifact, a later analysis removed some 620 highly shared, low-generation-probability nucleotide sequences. In a later analysis, a clonal expansion index was calculated for each public chain from normalized within-repertoire ranks of inferred template counts. In a later analysis, generation probabilities were computed using a VDJ recombination model fitted to out-of-frame rearrangements, and the results were checked against IGoR. In a later analysis, hypergeometric tests were used to score TCR-TCR, TCR-HLA and TCR-CMV co-occurrence, with a repertoire-size bias correction applied to TCR pairs. In a later analysis, false discovery rates were estimated by permuting HLA or CMV assignments 20 times. In a later analysis, co-occurring TCRs were grouped using DBSCAN, with TCRdist sequence similarity added in when clustering inside HLA-allele-positive subsets. Repertoires with fewer than 30,000 or more than 120,000 public chains were left out of co-occurrence clustering, as were about 5 repertoires with anomalous nucleotide sharing. TCRdb took this table from immuneACCESS and kept in-frame rearrangements with V and J called. Such tables lack part of the clones; where checked against another copy, unresolved V genes explain under half of the gap, and the rest is unexplained. The DNA was the basis for D and trimming; V, J and clone size are from that table. For this sample there are about 150,000 clones; roughly 82% appear just once. The ten most abundant clones make up under 8% of the sample.

The sample taken for sequencing was PBMCs. The chain is encoded by TRBV14 joined to TRBJ2-1, and 12 bases in between align with TRBD2. This receptor was obtained from a woman in her forties or fifties in good health and CMV-seropositive. The bases are TGTGCCAGCAGCCAAGATCTAGCGGGGGGGGCATTGCATGAGCAGTTCTTC. Its translation reads: CASSQDLAGGALHEQFF.